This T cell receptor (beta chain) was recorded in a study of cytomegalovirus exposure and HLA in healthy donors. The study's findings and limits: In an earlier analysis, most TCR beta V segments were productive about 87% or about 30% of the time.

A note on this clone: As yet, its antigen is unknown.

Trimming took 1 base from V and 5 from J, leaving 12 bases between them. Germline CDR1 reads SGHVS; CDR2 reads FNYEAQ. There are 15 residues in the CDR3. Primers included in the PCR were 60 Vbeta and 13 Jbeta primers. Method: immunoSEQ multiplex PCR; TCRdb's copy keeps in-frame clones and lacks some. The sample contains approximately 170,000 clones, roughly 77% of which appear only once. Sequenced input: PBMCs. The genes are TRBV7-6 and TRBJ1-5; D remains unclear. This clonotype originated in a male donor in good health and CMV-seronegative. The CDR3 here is CASSLGQRGYQPQHF. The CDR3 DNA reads TGTGCCAGCAGCTTAGGTCAGCGTGGGTATCAGCCCCAGCATTTT.